Following are 27 T cell receptor beta chains from one sample sequenced in a study of radiotherapy plus CTLA-4 blockade in lung cancer. Sequencing used immunoSEQ multiplex PCR; TCRdb keeps in-frame clones, though not all of them. Of about 98,000 clones in the sample, approximately 78% were seen once. Sequenced material: peripheral blood, taken from a patient treated with radiotherapy plus ipilimumab. These TCRs come from a human donor with non-small cell lung cancer who had a partial response to radiotherapy plus ipilimumab.

The chain has TRBV11-2 and TRBJ2-5, with 9 bases that match TRBD1. V was clipped by 4 bases and J by 3 bases; unmatched bases: 6. Germline CDR1 reads SGHAT; CDR2 reads FQNNGV. CDR3 length equals 15 residues. Here the CDR3 reads CASSYDRGGEETQYF. The CDR3 nucleotides are TGTGCCAGCAGCTACGACAGGGGGGGCGAAGAGACCCAGTACTTC.

The V and J genes are TRBV7-3 and TRBJ1-4; TRBD1 matches at 10 bases. The CDR3 covers 13 residues. Germline assignment: CDR1 SGHTA and CDR2 FQGTGA. V trimming: 10 bases; J trimming: 7 bases; junction bases outside the gene matches: 6. The CDR3 nucleotides read TGTGCCACCCGACAGGGGGCGAGTGAAAAACTGTTTTTT. Its protein is CATRQGASEKLFF.

The chain combines TRBV23-1 with TRBJ2-7; TRBD1 matches at 7 bases. TRBV23-1 is an ORF, and what it does is uncertain. This CDR3 is built from 15 residues. With 3 bases clipped from V and 2 bases from J, the junction kept 7 bases outside the gene matches. The CDR3 sequence is CASSQTGQFTYEQYF. The CDR3 DNA is TGCGCCAGCAGTCAGACGGGACAGTTTACCTACGAGCAGTACTTC.

V usage is TRBV6-5 and J usage is TRBJ1-2; D unclear. Looked up from germline, CDR1 is MNHEY and CDR2 is SVGAGI. There are 14 residues in the CDR3. Trimming took 5 bases from V and 3 from J, leaving 13 bases between them. DNA for the CDR3: TGTGCCAGCAGTGAGACAACATCGGACTATGGCTACACCTTC. This codes for CASSETTSDYGYTF.

This clone was counted between two and nine times. V is TRBV21-1 and J is TRBJ1-4; TRBD1, the table's D call, was not compared with the DNA. TRBV21-1 is assigned pseudogene status. The CDR3 has 20 residues. CDR3 in amino acids: CASSGRQERLDGKDSEKLFF. The CDR3 nucleotides are TGTGCCAGCAGCGGACGACAGGAAAGATTGGACGGTAAGGATTCGGAAAAACTGTTTTTT.

The chain carries TRBV9 and TRBJ2-1; 10 bases agree with TRBD2. CDR1 is SGDLS, CDR2 YYNGEE, per germline. J lost 0 bases, V lost 1 base, and 7 bases had no gene match. The CDR3 is 18 residues long. In DNA, the CDR3 is TGTGCCAGCAGCGTAAGACTAGCGGGCCTAAGCTCCTACAATGAGCAGTTCTTC. It encodes CASSVRLAGLSSYNEQFF.

V usage is TRBV7-3 and J usage is TRBJ2-5, with 7 bases identical to TRBD1. In germline, CDR1 is SGHTA, CDR2 FQGTGA. The CDR3 is 14 residues long. J lost 4 bases, V lost 2 bases, and 4 bases had no gene match. CDR3 DNA sequence: TGTGCCAGCAGCTTAGACAGGGCAGGAGAGACCCAGTACTTC. It specifies CASSLDRAGETQYF.

The chain has TRBV28 and TRBJ1-4; D remains ambiguous. This CDR3 region has 16 residues. The germline CDR1 and CDR2 sequences are MDHEN and SYDVKM. Trimming removed 4 bases at V and 4 bases at J, with 16 bases between. CDR3 residues: CASSSPGKGSNEKLFF. DNA for the CDR3: TGTGCCAGCAGTTCCCCCGGGAAGGGAAGTAATGAAAAACTGTTTTTT.

This clone has more than one count but fewer than ten. The V and J genes are TRBV5-6 and TRBJ1-1; D possibly corresponds to TRBD1 (5 bases). CDR1 and CDR2 (germline): SGHDT, YYEEEE. CDR3 length: 14 amino acids. The germline V and J ends were trimmed by 1 base and 5 bases, with 12 bases remaining between them. CDR3: CASSLQGFGTEAFF. The CDR3, as DNA: TGTGCCAGCAGCTTGCAGGGATTTGGTACTGAAGCTTTCTTT.

This chain uses TRBV11-2 with TRBJ1-2; D not resolved. CDR1 is SGHAT and CDR2 is FQNNGV in the germline V gene. The CDR3 has 15 residues. V gave up 2 bases and J gave up 8 bases, with 18 bases separating them. The CDR3 is CASSLRIAQTGGYTF. The CDR3 DNA sequence: TGTGCCAGCAGCTTAAGAATTGCGCAGACTGGGGGCTACACCTTC.

The V gene is TRBV15, the J gene TRBJ2-2, with D tentatively TRBD1 (7 bases). The CDR3 spans 15 residues. Per the germline V gene, CDR1 is LNHNV and CDR2 is YYDKDF (reference sequence). V was clipped by 3 bases and J by 4 bases, with 12 bases between them. This CDR3 reads CATSRGGQSTGELFF. The CDR3, as DNA: TGTGCCACCAGCAGGGGGGGACAGAGCACCGGGGAGCTGTTTTTT.

The chain uses TRBV19 and TRBJ1-2; 9 nucleotides match TRBD1. V shed 2 bases and J 12 bases; nucleotides not matched to a gene: 10. CDR1 is LNHDA and CDR2 is SQIVND in the germline V gene (reference sequence). The CDR3 length is 14 residues. The CDR3 DNA reads TGTGCCAGTAGTATATCTGGGGGACAGGGCCGGCACACCTTC. Encoded protein: CASSISGGQGRHTF.

The V and J genes are TRBV27 and TRBJ2-1; 8 bases are shared with TRBD1. The V gene end was trimmed by 0 bases and the J gene end by 7 bases; junction bases not matched to a gene: 2. Germline CDR1 MNHEY, CDR2 SMNVEV (reference sequence). This CDR3 has 14 amino acids. In DNA, the CDR3 is TGTGCCAGCAGTTTATCGAACAGGGGGAATGAGCAGTTCTTC. Amino acids: CASSLSNRGNEQFF.

The chain recombines TRBV10-3 with TRBJ2-7, with TRBD2 matching 11 bases. The J segment lost 2 bases and the V segment lost 10 bases, leaving 7 bases of the junction unmatched. CDR1 is ENHRY, CDR2 SYGVKD, per germline. CDR3 length equals 14 residues. The CDR3 nucleotides read TGTGCCACACACCCGGGACTAGCGGCCTACGAGCAGTACTTC. Translated: CATHPGLAAYEQYF.

In its sample, this clone was seen once. V and J are TRBV6-1 and TRBJ2-7; D is uncertain. The CDR3 totals 11 residues. The germline V and J ends were trimmed by 4 bases and 3 bases, with 4 bases remaining between them. CDR1 and CDR2 (germline): MNHNS, SASEGT. In DNA form, the CDR3 reads TGTGCCAGCAGTGCCAGCTACGAGCAGTACTTC. This sequence encodes CASSASYEQYF.

The chain links TRBV9 to TRBJ2-3; 8 bases map to TRBD2. This CDR3 has 14 residues. The junction had 8 bases not matched to a gene; V was cut back by 5 bases and J by 6 bases. The germline gives CDR1 SGDLS, CDR2 YYNGEE. CDR3 sequence (DNA): TGTGCCAGCAGTGAGGAGTTAGCGGGGGATACGCAGTATTTT. Translating gives CASSEELAGDTQYF.

V and J are TRBV19 and TRBJ2-1, with a tentative D call TRBD2 (6 bases). The CDR3 has 16 amino acids. CDR1 LNHDA and CDR2 SQIVND come from the germline V gene (reference sequence). V lost 5 bases to trimming and J lost 3 bases, with 17 bases between them. CDR3 sequence: CASSPLVGSGYNEQFF. The DNA of the CDR3 is TGTGCCAGTAGTCCCCTTGTTGGTAGCGGCTACAATGAGCAGTTCTTC.

The chain couples TRBV28 to TRBJ1-5; 7 bases match TRBD1. The germline V gene encodes CDR1 MDHEN and CDR2 SYDVKM. There are 14 residues in the CDR3. Trimming took 7 bases from V and 7 from J; bases not matched to a gene: 10. CDR3 residues: CASTLSGGGQPQHF. The CDR3 DNA reads as TGTGCCAGCACCCTTTCAGGGGGTGGGCAGCCCCAGCATTTT. The full variable domain, in which reference TRBV28 and TRBJ1-5 provide the parts outside the CDR3, is DVKVTQSSRYLVKRTGEKVFLECVQDMDHENMFWYRQDPGLGLRLIYFSYDVKMKEKGDIPEGYSVSREKKERFSLILESASTNQTSMYLCASTLSGGGQPQHFGDGTRLSIL.

This chain links TRBV7-6 with TRBJ2-1, with D possibly being TRBD1 (5 bases). The CDR3 length is 14 residues. V was pared by 5 bases and J by 5 bases, with 13 bases between. Germline V gene data show CDR1 as SGHVS and CDR2 as FNYEAQ. The CDR3 DNA reads as TGTGCCAGCAGCCCCCTGGGCAGGGACAATGAGCAGTTCTTC. Residues: CASSPLGRDNEQFF.

This clone came up once. J is TRBJ2-1 and V is TRBV6-1; TRBD1 might be the D (6 bases). CDR1 MNHNS and CDR2 SASEGT come from the germline V gene. Between the trimmed V and J ends, which lost 4 bases and 5 bases, there was a span of 9 bases. The length of the CDR3 is 13 residues. CDR3 bases: TGTGCCAGCAGTGTGACAGGCCACAATGAGCAGTTCTTC. This codes for CASSVTGHNEQFF.

This clone occurred a few times. This chain links TRBV19 with TRBJ2-1; a weak D match, TRBD2 (6 bases). Per germline, CDR1 LNHDA and CDR2 SQIVND (reference sequence). Trimming cost V 8 bases and J 2 bases, with 13 bases left between them. The CDR3 has 14 amino acids. CDR3 sequence: CASWAGSTYNEQFF. Written as DNA, the CDR3 is TGTGCCAGTTGGGCCGGGAGCACCTACAATGAGCAGTTCTTC.

The chain couples TRBV5-1 to TRBJ1-1; D is perhaps TRBD1 (6 bases). Trimming stripped 4 bases from V and 5 bases from J, with 18 bases between. This CDR3 is 15 amino acids long. Germline V gene data show CDR1 as SGHRS and CDR2 as YFSETQ. Here the CDR3 reads CASSPGDTLRTEAFF. The CDR3 coding sequence is TGCGCCAGCAGCCCCGGGGACACCCTGAGGACTGAAGCTTTCTTT.

V gene TRBV28 combines with J gene TRBJ1-4, with D unclear. Germline CDR1 reads MDHEN; CDR2 reads SYDVKM. V was pared by 5 bases and J by 0 bases, with 10 bases between. The CDR3 consists of 15 residues. The CDR3 DNA reads TGTGCCAGCAGTGTAGGAGGTGCAACTAATGAAAAACTGTTTTTT. This gives the protein CASSVGGATNEKLFF.

The gene calls are TRBV27 and TRBJ2-7; 7 bases agree with TRBD1. The length of the CDR3 is 13 residues. Germline trimming cut 6 bases from V and 5 bases from J; bases unmatched to any gene: 7. From germline, CDR1 is MNHEY and CDR2 SMNVEV (reference sequence). This chain's CDR3 is CASSDRAGHEQYF. The DNA of the CDR3 is TGTGCCAGCAGCGACAGGGCCGGCCACGAGCAGTACTTC.

The chain combines TRBV7-2 with TRBJ2-5, with D perhaps matching TRBD2 (5 bases). From germline, CDR1 is SGHTA and CDR2 FQGNSA. This CDR3 has 12 residues. Trimming cost V 7 bases and J 4 bases, with 10 bases left between them. This CDR3 reads CASISRGETQYF. CDR3 DNA: TGTGCCAGCATTAGTCGGGGAGAGACCCAGTACTTC. Based on the CDR3 plus reference TRBV7-2 and TRBJ2-5, the full variable domain is GAGVSQSPSNKVTEKGKDVELRCDPISGHTALYWYRQSLGQGLEFLIYFQGNSAPDKSGLPSDRFSAERTGGSVSTLTIQRTQQEDSAVYLCASISRGETQYFGPGTRLLVL.

J is TRBJ2-2 and V is TRBV13; 8 bases match TRBD2. In germline, CDR1 is PRHDT, CDR2 FYEKMQ (reference sequence). The CDR3 totals 17 residues. The ends lost 0 bases at V and 5 bases at J; junction bases unmatched: 8. CDR3 sequence (DNA): TGTGCCAGCAGCTTAGGGCCCCCGGGCGGGAGGACCGGGGAGCTGTTTTTT. This sequence encodes CASSLGPPGGRTGELFF.

The CDR3 nucleotides read TGTGCCAGCAGAGTAGCGGGAGCCCGGGGGGAGACCCAGTACTTC. The encoded protein is CASRVAGARGETQYF. This chain links TRBV28 with TRBJ2-5, with 9 bases lining up with TRBD2. V shed 6 bases, J shed 5 bases, and the junction held 10 bases outside the gene matches. Looked up from germline, CDR1 is MDHEN and CDR2 is SYDVKM. The CDR3 covers 15 residues. Full variable domain (rest looked up from reference TRBV28 and TRBJ2-5): DVKVTQSSRYLVKRTGEKVFLECVQDMDHENMFWYRQDPGLGLRLIYFSYDVKMKEKGDIPEGYSVSREKKERFSLILESASTNQTSMYLCASRVAGARGETQYFGPGTRLLVL.